This T cell receptor (beta chain) was recorded in a study of neurological immune-mediated disorders (dated by TCRdb to between 2017 and 2020). About the study as a whole: Peripheral blood TCR-beta repertoires from HTLV-I-associated myelopathy (HAM/TSP) patients, multiple sclerosis patients and healthy controls were compared by UMI-based sequencing. The roughly 110 TCR-beta libraries included longitudinal samples, technical triplicates and paired sorted CD4+ and CD8+ T-cell subsets alongside PBMC samples. The cohort comprised 68 subjects: some 15 HAM/TSP patients, around 35 multiple sclerosis patients and around 20 healthy controls.

cDNA synthesis used template-switch 5'RACE with a primer carrying a 10-nucleotide random unique molecular identifier tagging each TCR transcript. Over 160 million TCR-beta sequences, covering 15-18 subjects, were produced in each sequencing run. The RNeasy kit was used for extraction of total RNA. Using the KAPA Real-time Library Amplification kit, TCR-beta VDJ regions were amplified with primers for the TCR constant region and the 5'RACE anchor. A first PCR added sample indexes and Illumina adaptors, and a second PCR then raised library yield. The roughly 650 bp TCR product was size-selected on a 2% E-gel SizeSelection system after Ampure bead purification. Library quality was checked on a Bioanalyzer, concentration was measured with Qubit, and libraries were quantified with the Kapa Library Quantification kit before pooling. Paired-end 2 x 150 bp sequencing of the libraries was performed on an Illumina HiSeq 2500. To increase sequence diversity, 25-30% phiX was spiked into each library pool. On the authors' methods: The quality-filtered reads were processed with the UMI-based MiGEC pipeline, whose error correction step removed more than 80% of the raw TCR sequences. IMGT germline references were used for alignment of VDJ genes, and clonotypes were defined by a unique CDR3 amino acid sequence together with V-J genes. Clonal expansion, Shannon diversity and CDR3 relatedness (CalcPairwiseDistances, ClusterSamples) were evaluated with VDJtools, and phylogenetic trees were built with CLCbio workbench. Clones with at least 8 unique UMIs were defined as expanded, with this threshold being based on coefficient-of-variation modelling across technical triplicates. TCRdb reanalyzed the raw reads on its own, using fastp at Q25 for trimming and MiXCR for clone calling, and kept in-frame beta chains. When rows share a CDR3 protein, they turn into one entry using the most common DNA and genes. The V and J calls reflect TCRdb's pipeline rather than the authors' work. The sample table contains tens of thousands of distinct CDR3 sequences; only one count was recorded for over 12% of them. The ten largest clones take up nearly 7% of the sample.

The healthy controls were volunteers from a blood bank in Maryland, USA. Libraries from unsorted PBMCs were made from 2 million PBMCs kept in RNAlater at -80 degrees C until RNA extraction. Peripheral blood was subjected to Ficoll-Hypaque density gradient centrifugation to isolate PBMCs, which were then cryopreserved in liquid nitrogen. This clonotype occurred many times. The target of this receptor is not known. Nothing much larger sits one base from this clone, and base qualities are not available. The CDR3 contains 14 residues, cysteine and phenylalanine counted. Of the read, only the CDR3 DNA is kept; its 42 bases are in frame from base 1. Per the germline V gene (reference sequence), MNHNY is the CDR1 and SVGAGI is the CDR2. V and J lose 0 bases and 2 bases, and a span of 8 bases separates them. Overall study outcomes, separate from this receptor: Across subjects, expanded clones never shared an identical CDR3 amino acid sequence, which suggests that the TCR-beta repertoires in every group were private. TCR clonal expansion was highest in HAM/TSP patients and lowest in MS patients, with MS patients falling below even healthy controls.

This sequence originates from a woman aged 50 to 60 in good health. The sequenced sample was PBMCs. This receptor chain uses TRBV6-6 and TRBJ2-7; a weak D assignment points to TRBD1 (6 bases agree). The DNA sequence is given as TGTGCCAGCAGTTACTCGTCAGGGGCCTACGAGCAGTACTTC. This translates into CASSYSSGAYEQYF.